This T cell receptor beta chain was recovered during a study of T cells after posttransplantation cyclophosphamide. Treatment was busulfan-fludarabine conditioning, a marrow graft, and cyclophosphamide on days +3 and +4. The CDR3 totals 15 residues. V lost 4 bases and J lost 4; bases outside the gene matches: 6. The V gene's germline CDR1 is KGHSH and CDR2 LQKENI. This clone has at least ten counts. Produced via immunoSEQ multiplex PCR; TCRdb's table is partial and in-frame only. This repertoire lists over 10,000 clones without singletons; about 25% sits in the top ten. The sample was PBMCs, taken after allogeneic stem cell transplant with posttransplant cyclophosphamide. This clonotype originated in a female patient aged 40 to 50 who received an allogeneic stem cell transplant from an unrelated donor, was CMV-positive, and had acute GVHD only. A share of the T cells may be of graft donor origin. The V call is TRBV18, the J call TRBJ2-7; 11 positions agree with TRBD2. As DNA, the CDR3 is TGTGCCAGCTCACTAGCGGGAGGGCCCTCTTACGAGCAGTACTTC. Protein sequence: CASSLAGGPSYEQYF.